The rows below give T cell receptor beta chains drawn from one sample of a study of CD8+ T cells in alopecia areata. This table comes from immunoSEQ multiplex PCR, and its TCRdb copy is limited to in-frame clones, with some not included. The sample contains 200,000 to 250,000 clones, around two fifths of which appear only once. The sample here was CD4+ T cells sorted from blood, taken between weeks 36 and 40, from a patient treated with tofacitinib. The source is a human donor with alopecia areata. Each CDR3 is given with its conserved first and last residue. A D gene is named only where the DNA matches it firmly. Size tells how often a clone was seen (once, few, many) or the class of an expanded clone, and some rows leave it out.

TRBD1	TRBV30	TRBJ2-5	-	TGTGCCTGGGGGACAGGGGGCTATGAGGAGACCCAGTACTTC	CAWGTGGYEETQYF
-	TRBV27	TRBJ2-3	-	TGTGCCAGCAGTTTAGATAGATTGGTGGATACGCAGTATTTT	CASSLDRLVDTQYF
TRBD2	TRBV10-3	TRBJ2-1	few	TGTGCCATCAGCGCCCCGGGACTAGCGGGAGACAATGAGCAGTTCTTC	CAISAPGLAGDNEQFF
-	TRBV7-3	TRBJ2-3	-	TGTGCCAGCAGCCTCACAGATACGCAGTATTTT	CASSLTDTQYF
TRBD1	TRBV6-5	TRBJ1-2	-	TGTGCCAGCAGTATTTCCCAGGGGGCGAACACCTTC	CASSISQGANTF
-	TRBV29-1	TRBJ1-1	-	TGCAGCGCTCGATCATCCACTGAAGTTTTCTTT	CSARSSTEVFF
-	TRBV7-8	TRBJ2-5	-	TGTGCCAGCACCCCCCCCGGGACTTTACAAGAGACCCAGTACTTC	CASTPPGTLQETQYF
-	TRBV10-1	TRBJ2-5	few	TGCGCCAGCAGTGAAGGGGGGACGATGGAGACCCAGTACTTC	CASSEGGTMETQYF
-	TRBV18	TRBJ2-7	-	TGTGCCAGCTCACCGGGGCGGGGAGACCTCTACGAGCAGTACTTC	CASSPGRGDLYEQYF
-	TRBV7-2	TRBJ2-4	-	TGTGCCAGCAGCTGGGGGAGAGACATTCAGTACTTC	CASSWGRDIQYF
TRBD2	TRBV6-5	TRBJ2-7	-	TGTGCCAGCAAAGTCCCCGGGGGGTACGAGCAGTACTTC	CASKVPGGYEQYF
-	TRBV10-3	TRBJ2-1	few	TGTGCCATCAGTGTACGTGGCGATGAGCAGTTCTTC	CAISVRGDEQFF
-	TRBV29-1	TRBJ2-3	few	TGCAGCGTTGTACTCCCTGGCACAGATACGCAGTATTTT	CSVVLPGTDTQYF
-	TRBV2	TRBJ2-1	few	TGTGCCAGCGGAGGGACACCCTCCTACAATGAGCAGTTCTTC	CASGGTPSYNEQFF
-	TRBV7-3	TRBJ1-3	many	TGTGCCAGCAGCTTATCGTCTTCCATGGGAAACACCATATATTTT	CASSLSSSMGNTIYF
-	TRBV10-3	TRBJ1-2	-	TGTGCCATCAGTGAGTCTTGGAGGGATGGCTACACCTTC	CAISESWRDGYTF
-	TRBV15	TRBJ2-7	many	TGTGCCACCAGCAGAGATGGGCCCGACGGAGCCTACGAGCAGTACTTC	CATSRDGPDGAYEQYF
-	TRBV13	TRBJ1-2	few	TGTGCCAGCAGTTTAGGCGGCTACTATGGCTACACCTTC	CASSLGGYYGYTF
-	TRBV2	TRBJ1-3	-	TGTGCCAGCCAGACCGGGGGCGACACCATATATTTT	CASQTGGDTIYF
-	TRBV2	TRBJ2-5	few	TGTGCCAGCCAGCGTATCGGGAGTGAAAGAGGCTTAGAGACCCAGTACTTC	CASQRIGSERGLETQYF
-	TRBV7-9	TRBJ2-5	-	TGTGCCAGCAGCTTGAGAGGGCAGGAGACCCAGTACTTC	CASSLRGQETQYF
TRBD2	TRBV19	TRBJ2-1	-	TGTGCCTCAGGCAGGGCGGGAGTACTAACCTTCAATGAGCAGTTCTTC	CASGRAGVLTFNEQFF
TRBD2	TRBV29-1	TRBJ2-3	-	TGCAGCGTTGAGGGTCTAGCGGGAGGGCCGGGCACAGATACGCAGTATTTT	CSVEGLAGGPGTDTQYF
-	TRBV2	TRBJ2-3	-	TGTGCCAGCGTCCGTGCCACGGGTACGCAGTATTTT	CASVRATGTQYF
-	TRBV7-2	TRBJ2-3	-	TGTGCCAGCAGCTTATCGGCCAGTAGCACAGATACGCAGTATTTT	CASSLSASSTDTQYF
TRBD1	TRBV7-9	TRBJ1-4	few	TGTGCCAGCAGCCCGGCGGGGACAGGGACTAATGAAAAACTGTTTTTT	CASSPAGTGTNEKLFF
-	TRBV10-3	TRBJ1-2	-	TGTGCCATCAGTGCGGAACCTAACTATGGCTACACCTTC	CAISAEPNYGYTF
-	TRBV5-1	TRBJ2-7	-	TGCGCCAGCAGCAGGGGATTTGCGGGCGAGCAGTACTTC	CASSRGFAGEQYF
TRBD1	TRBV29-1	TRBJ1-1	few	TGCAGCGTTATACAGGGGCGCGCCGGGGCTTTCTTT	CSVIQGRAGAFF
-	TRBV7-9	TRBJ1-1	few	TGTGCCAGCAGCTTAGAAGACAGGATAGCTTTCTTT	CASSLEDRIAFF
TRBD1	TRBV29-1	TRBJ1-1	few	TGCAGCGTGGGACAGCTGAACACTGAAGCTTTCTTT	CSVGQLNTEAFF